These T cell receptor beta chains were read from a single sample in a study of cytomegalovirus exposure and HLA in healthy donors. Using immunoSEQ multiplex PCR, the repertoire was profiled, and TCRdb retains in-frame clones only, with some absent. The sample lists 200,000 to 250,000 clones, 70% to 85% occurring once. The sequenced material came from PBMCs. Every receptor here comes from a male donor in good health and CMV-seronegative. CDR3s include the opening cysteine and the closing phenylalanine or tryptophan. The D gene is left open where the match is weak. The size of a clone is reported for some rows only, either as once, few or many, or as a class for expanded clones.

v_gene	j_gene	d_gene	abundance	CDR3nt	CDR3aa
TRBV5-1	TRBJ2-5	TRBD1	.	TGCGCCAGCAGCGAGGGACAGGGAAACAATTACCAAGAGACCCAGTACTTC	CASSEGQGNNYQETQYF
TRBV5-6	TRBJ2-5	TRBD1	.	TGTGCCAGCAGCTTGATGGGGACAGCCGAAGAGACCCAGTACTTC	CASSLMGTAEETQYF
TRBV28	TRBJ2-7	.	.	TGTGCCAGCAGCCCCGTTGGAGGGTTAGTCTACGAGCAGTACTTC	CASSPVGGLVYEQYF
TRBV18	TRBJ2-7	TRBD1	.	TGTGCCAGCTCACCTCGCGGTGGACAGGGGGGCGAGCAGTACTTC	CASSPRGGQGGEQYF
TRBV6-5	TRBJ1-1	.	few	TGTGCCAGCAACAAGGCGGGGGGCGTATCTGAAGCTTTCTTT	CASNKAGGVSEAFF
TRBV4-1	TRBJ2-7	TRBD2	.	TGCGCCAGCAGCCAAGATCGGGGAAAACTAGCGGAAAGCTCCTACGAGCAGTACTTC	CASSQDRGKLAESSYEQYF
TRBV6-4	TRBJ2-1	TRBD2	.	TGTGCCAGCAGTCCCCTAGCGGGAGGACGAGTGGGTGAGCAGTTCTTC	CASSPLAGGRVGEQFF
TRBV6-1	TRBJ1-6	.	.	TGTGCCAGCAGTGAACAGGGATCTTGGAATTCACCCCTCCACTTT	CASSEQGSWNSPLHF
TRBV15	TRBJ1-5	TRBD1	few	TGTGCCACCAAGACAGGGGAAGGGAATCAGCCCCAGCATTTT	CATKTGEGNQPQHF
TRBV27	TRBJ2-7	TRBD2	.	TGTGCCAGCAGTTTAGGCAAGGGAGGGCCCTACGAGCAGTACTTC	CASSLGKGGPYEQYF
TRBV7-8	TRBJ2-2	.	.	TGTGCCAGCAGCAGTAGGGGCAGGGACACCGGGGAGCTGTTTTTT	CASSSRGRDTGELFF
TRBV6-1	TRBJ1-6	.	.	TGTGCCAGCAGTGAACTGACAGCCAATTCACCCCTCCACTTT	CASSELTANSPLHF
TRBV5-8	TRBJ1-4	.	few	TGTGCCAGCAGCCCTAGACAGGCCAGGCTGGAAAAACTGTTTTTT	CASSPRQARLEKLFF
TRBV5-1	TRBJ2-2	TRBD1	once	TGCGCCAGCAGCGGAACAGGGGTGGACACCGGGGAGCTGTTTTTT	CASSGTGVDTGELFF
TRBV5-1	TRBJ2-7	TRBD2	.	TGCGCCAGCAGCGGCGGGACTACCTATTCCTACGAGCAGTACTTC	CASSGGTTYSYEQYF
TRBV19	TRBJ2-2	.	.	TGTGCCAGTAGTATAGAAGGCCCCGGGTCGCGTAACACCGGGGAGCTGTTTTTT	CASSIEGPGSRNTGELFF
TRBV9	TRBJ2-5	TRBD2	few	TGTGCCAGCAGCGCTGGACTAGCGGGAGGGTGGGAAGAGACCCAGTACTTC	CASSAGLAGGWEETQYF
TRBV7-3	TRBJ2-3	TRBD2	.	TGTGCCAGCAGCCCCAGACTAGCGGGAGATACAGATACGCAGTATTTT	CASSPRLAGDTDTQYF
TRBV5-1	TRBJ2-7	TRBD2	.	TGCGCCAGCAGCCTGGGCCTTAGCGGGATACTTTCCTACGAGCAGTACTTC	CASSLGLSGILSYEQYF
TRBV5-6	TRBJ2-7	.	.	TGTGCCAGCAGCCTAATCAGGGGTAGTCCCTACGAGCAGTACTTC	CASSLIRGSPYEQYF
TRBV29-1	TRBJ2-6	TRBD1	.	TGCAGCGCTACTACAGGGGCAGGGGCCAACGTCCTGACTTTC	CSATTGAGANVLTF
TRBV5-6	TRBJ2-3	.	.	TGTGCCAGCCGACCGGGGGAGAGCACAGATACGCAGTATTTT	CASRPGESTDTQYF
TRBV4-1	TRBJ1-5	.	.	TGCGCCAGCAGCCAAGTAGTCCTCGAACAGCCCCAGCATTTT	CASSQVVLEQPQHF
TRBV5-1	TRBJ1-4	TRBD1	.	TGCGCCAGCAGCTTGGGAACAGGGGGCGCCCTGGGGGAAAAACTGTTTTTT	CASSLGTGGALGEKLFF
TRBV6-6	TRBJ2-7	.	.	TGTGCCAGCACCACCCGCCGGGAGCTCTACGAGCAGTACTTC	CASTTRRELYEQYF
TRBV6-1	TRBJ2-3	TRBD1	.	TGTGCCAGCGCAAGCTTGACAGGGGGCACAGATACGCAGTATTTT	CASASLTGGTDTQYF
TRBV5-1	TRBJ1-4	.	.	TGCGCCAGCAGCCCTCGCGGACCGGGGGTCGGTGAAAAACTGTTTTTT	CASSPRGPGVGEKLFF
TRBV9	TRBJ2-5	.	.	TGTGCCAGCAGCGTAGCTGGGGGCCGGACGGAGACCCAGTACTTC	CASSVAGGRTETQYF
TRBV20-1	TRBJ1-1	.	.	TGCAGTGCTAGACAGGGGAGTGGGGCTTTCTTT	CSARQGSGAFF
TRBV13	TRBJ1-1	TRBD1	.	TGTGCCAGCAGCTTTAAGGTTGGGACAGGGAGCACTGAAGCTTTCTTT	CASSFKVGTGSTEAFF
TRBV28	TRBJ2-1	TRBD1	.	TGTGCCAGCAGGGACAGGGGGCCTGCGAATGAGCAGTTCTTC	CASRDRGPANEQFF
TRBV5-1	TRBJ2-7	.	.	TGCGCCAGCAGCGCCGGGACCGGGGGTAGTGAGCAGTACTTC	CASSAGTGGSEQYF
TRBV7-9	TRBJ1-3	TRBD1	.	TGTGCCAGCAGCCCACTCCCCCGACAGGGGCATTTT	CASSPLPRQGHF
TRBV4-1	TRBJ2-7	TRBD1	.	TGCGCCAGCAGCCAAGAGAGGGGGACAGGGCATTACGAGCAGTACTTC	CASSQERGTGHYEQYF
TRBV6-1	TRBJ1-5	.	.	TGTGCCAGCAGTGAAGCGCAGGGAAGTCAGCCCCAGCATTTT	CASSEAQGSQPQHF
TRBV28	TRBJ2-2	.	.	TGTGCCAGCACGGGGGTGAACACCGGGGAGCTGTTTTTT	CASTGVNTGELFF
TRBV13	TRBJ2-1	.	.	TGTGCCAGCAGCTTAGGGGGAGCGGACGGCTATGAGCAGTTCTTC	CASSLGGADGYEQFF
TRBV27	TRBJ1-3	.	.	TGTGCCAGCAGTTGGTTCCCCGGGGTCTCTGGAAACACCATATATTTT	CASSWFPGVSGNTIYF
TRBV5-8	TRBJ1-2	.	.	TGTGCCAGCAGCTTTTATAACAATGGCTACACCTTC	CASSFYNNGYTF
TRBV2	TRBJ2-3	.	.	TGTGCCAGCAAGGGGGCAGATACGCAGTATTTT	CASKGADTQYF
TRBV6-1	TRBJ1-2	.	few	TGTGCCATATCTGGCGGCTATGGCTACACCTTC	CAISGGYGYTF
TRBV19	TRBJ2-5	.	.	TGTGCCAGTAGTATCAAAGAGACCCAGTACTTC	CASSIKETQYF
TRBV7-3	TRBJ1-2	TRBD1	.	TGTGCCAGCAGCCGTGACAGGGGTCACCGATACGGCTATGGCTACACCTTC	CASSRDRGHRYGYGYTF
TRBV2	TRBJ2-5	TRBD2	.	TGTGCCAGCAGTGAATCGTGGGGGACTAGCGGGAGAGAGACCCAGTACTTC	CASSESWGTSGRETQYF